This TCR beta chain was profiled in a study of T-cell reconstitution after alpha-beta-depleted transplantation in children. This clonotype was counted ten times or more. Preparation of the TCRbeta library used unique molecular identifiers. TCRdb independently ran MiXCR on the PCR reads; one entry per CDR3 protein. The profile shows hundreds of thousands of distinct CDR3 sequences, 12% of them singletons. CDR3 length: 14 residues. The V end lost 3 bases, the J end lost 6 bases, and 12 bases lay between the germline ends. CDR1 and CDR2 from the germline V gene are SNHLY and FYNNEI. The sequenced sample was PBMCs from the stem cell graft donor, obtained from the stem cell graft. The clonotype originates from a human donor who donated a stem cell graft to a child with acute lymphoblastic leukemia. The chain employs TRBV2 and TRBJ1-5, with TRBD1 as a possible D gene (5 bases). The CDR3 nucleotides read TGTGCCAGCAGTGAGAGGGGAAGGGGTCAGCCCCAGCATTTT. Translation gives CASSERGRGQPQHF.